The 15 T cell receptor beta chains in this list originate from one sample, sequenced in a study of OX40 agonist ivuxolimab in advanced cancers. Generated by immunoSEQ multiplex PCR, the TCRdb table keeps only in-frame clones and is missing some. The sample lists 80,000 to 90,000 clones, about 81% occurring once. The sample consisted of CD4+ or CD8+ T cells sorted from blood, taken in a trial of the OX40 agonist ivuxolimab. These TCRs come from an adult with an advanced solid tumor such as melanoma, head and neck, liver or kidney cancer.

Here the CDR3 reads CASSLRDPGADTQYF. CDR3 sequence (DNA): TGTGCCAGCAGCTTAAGAGATCCGGGCGCAGATACGCAGTATTTT. The J gene is TRBJ2-3, the V gene TRBV7-9; D is unresolved. V was shortened by 2 bases and J by 4 bases, with 13 bases between the two germline ends. There are 15 residues in the CDR3. Per the germline V gene, CDR1 is SEHNR and CDR2 is FQNEAQ (reference sequence).

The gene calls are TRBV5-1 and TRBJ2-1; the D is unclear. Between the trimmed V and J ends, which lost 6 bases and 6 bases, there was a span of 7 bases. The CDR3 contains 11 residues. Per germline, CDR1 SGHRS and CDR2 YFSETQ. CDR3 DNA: TGCGCCAGCACCAGGAGCAATGAGCAGTTCTTC. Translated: CASTRSNEQFF.

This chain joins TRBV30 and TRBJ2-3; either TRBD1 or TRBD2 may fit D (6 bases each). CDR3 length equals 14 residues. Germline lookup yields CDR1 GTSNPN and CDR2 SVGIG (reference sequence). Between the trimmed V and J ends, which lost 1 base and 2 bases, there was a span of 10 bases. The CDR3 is CAWSDGGPTDTQYF. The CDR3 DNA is TGTGCCTGGAGTGATGGGGGGCCCACAGATACGCAGTATTTT.

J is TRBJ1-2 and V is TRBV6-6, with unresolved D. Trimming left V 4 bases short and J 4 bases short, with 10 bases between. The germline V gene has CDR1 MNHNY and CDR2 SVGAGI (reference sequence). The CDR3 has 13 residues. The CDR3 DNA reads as TGTGCCAGCAGTTCCCCGGGCGCCTATGGCTACACCTTC. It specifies CASSSPGAYGYTF.

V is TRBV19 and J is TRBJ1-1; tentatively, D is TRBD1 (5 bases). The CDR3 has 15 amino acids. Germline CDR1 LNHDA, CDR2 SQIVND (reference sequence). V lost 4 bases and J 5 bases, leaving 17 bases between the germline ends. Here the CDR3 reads CASSNPGGRGTEAFF. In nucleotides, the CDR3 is TGTGCCAGTAGTAACCCGGGGGGGAGAGGGACTGAAGCTTTCTTT. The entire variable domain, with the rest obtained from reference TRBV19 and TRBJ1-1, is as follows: DGGITQSPKYLFRKEGQNVTLSCEQNLNHDAMYWYRQDPGQGLRLIYYSQIVNDFQKGDIAEGYSVSREKKESFPLTVTSAQKNPTAFYLCASSNPGGRGTEAFFGQGTRLTVV.

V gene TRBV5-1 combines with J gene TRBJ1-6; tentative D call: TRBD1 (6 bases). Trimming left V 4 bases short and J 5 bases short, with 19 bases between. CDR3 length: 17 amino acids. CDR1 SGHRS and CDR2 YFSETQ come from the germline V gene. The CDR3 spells CASSLLGGAPNNSPLHF. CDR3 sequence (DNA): TGCGCCAGCAGCCTACTGGGGGGGGCGCCCAATAATTCACCCCTCCACTTT.

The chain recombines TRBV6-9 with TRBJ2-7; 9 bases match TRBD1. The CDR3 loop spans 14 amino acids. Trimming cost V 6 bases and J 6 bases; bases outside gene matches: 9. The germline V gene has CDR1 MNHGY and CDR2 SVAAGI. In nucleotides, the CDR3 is TGTGCCAGCAGCGTTCGGGACAGGGAGCCCGAGCAGTACTTC. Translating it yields CASSVRDREPEQYF.

The chain's CDR3 is CASSQSTGVGEKLFF. The CDR3 nucleotides are TGCGCCAGCAGCCAGTCAACAGGGGTGGGTGAAAAACTGTTTTTT. The V call is TRBV4-1, the J call TRBJ1-4; TRBD1 matches at 7 bases. Germline CDR1 is MGHRA and CDR2 is YSYEKL. There are 15 residues in the CDR3. Trimming removed 3 bases from V and 7 bases from J; junction bases left unmatched: 8.

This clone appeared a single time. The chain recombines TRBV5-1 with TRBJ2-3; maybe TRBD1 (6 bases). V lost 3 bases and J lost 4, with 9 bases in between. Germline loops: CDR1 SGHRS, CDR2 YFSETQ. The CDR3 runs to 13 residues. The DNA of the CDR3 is TGCGCCAGCAGCTACGGACAGCCAGATACGCAGTATTTT. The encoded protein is CASSYGQPDTQYF. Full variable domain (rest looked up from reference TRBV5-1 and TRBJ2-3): KAGVTQTPRYLIKTRGQQVTLSCSPISGHRSVSWYQQTPGQGLQFLFEYFSETQRNKGNFPGRFSGRQFSNSRSEMNVSTLELGDSALYLCASSYGQPDTQYFGPGTRLTVL.

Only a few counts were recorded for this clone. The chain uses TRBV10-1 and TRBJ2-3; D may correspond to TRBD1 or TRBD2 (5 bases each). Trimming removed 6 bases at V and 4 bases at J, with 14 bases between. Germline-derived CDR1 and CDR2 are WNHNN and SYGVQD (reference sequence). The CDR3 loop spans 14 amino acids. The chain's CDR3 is CASSLSVGADTQYF. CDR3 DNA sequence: TGCGCCAGCAGCTTATCCGTGGGGGCAGATACGCAGTATTTT.

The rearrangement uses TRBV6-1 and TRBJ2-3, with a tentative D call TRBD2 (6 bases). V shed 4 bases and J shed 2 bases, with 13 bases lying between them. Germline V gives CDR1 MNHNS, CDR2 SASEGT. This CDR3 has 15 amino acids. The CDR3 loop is CASSAGTLSTDTQYF. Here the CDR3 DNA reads TGTGCCAGCAGTGCCGGGACTTTATCCACAGATACGCAGTATTTT.

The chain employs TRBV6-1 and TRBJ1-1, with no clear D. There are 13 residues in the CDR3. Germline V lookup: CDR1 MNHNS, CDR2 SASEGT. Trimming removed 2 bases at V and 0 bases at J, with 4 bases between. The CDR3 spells CASSEQLNTEAFF. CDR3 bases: TGTGCCAGCAGTGAACAGTTGAACACTGAAGCTTTCTTT.

CDR3: CASSLTGNTIYF. The CDR3 DNA sequence: TGTGCCAGCAGTCTTACTGGAAACACCATATATTTT. The chain employs TRBV6-6 and TRBJ1-3; no definite D call. Germline V gene lookup returns CDR1 MNHNY and CDR2 SVGAGI (reference sequence). The V gene lost 5 bases and the J gene lost 2 bases, with 4 bases spanning the gap. CDR3 length: 12 amino acids.

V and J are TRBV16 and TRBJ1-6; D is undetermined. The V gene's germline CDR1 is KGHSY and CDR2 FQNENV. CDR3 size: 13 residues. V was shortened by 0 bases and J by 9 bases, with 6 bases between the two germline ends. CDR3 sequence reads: CASSQSPSSPLHF. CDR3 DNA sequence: TGTGCCAGCAGCCAATCCCCCTCTTCACCCCTCCACTTT.

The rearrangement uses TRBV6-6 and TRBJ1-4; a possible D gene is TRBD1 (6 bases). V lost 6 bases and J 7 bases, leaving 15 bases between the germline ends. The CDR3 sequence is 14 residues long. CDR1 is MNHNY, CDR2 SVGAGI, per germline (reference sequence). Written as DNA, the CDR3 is TGTGCCAGCAGCTATTACCAGGGGCCTGAAAAACTGTTTTTT. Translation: CASSYYQGPEKLFF.